This T cell receptor (beta chain) was sequenced during a study of blood T cell repertoires in COVID-19 (dated by TCRdb to the early 2020s). For context, the study as a whole: Collaborator samples came from the United States, Italy and Spain and covered acute and convalescent phases of COVID-19. The prospective study material was composed of cDNA or gDNA derived from T cells, B-cell-depleted T cells, or PBMCs. The dataset comprised deeply sampled blood TCRbeta repertoires from subjects exposed to, actively infected with, or recovered from COVID-19. A freely available public database, intended as a resource for researchers studying the immune response to SARS-CoV-2, is where the repertoires were released. The samples were drawn from two sources: the first 160 participants of the ongoing ImmuneRACE study, and approximately 1,300 subjects contributed by 6 global collaborators. Nearly every sample came with metadata listing a de-identified subject ID, COVID-19 status, age in years and sex. Where available, HLA class I and class II types were obtained from metadata supplied by the sample provider rather than from assay-based typing.

Overall results and qualifications from the work: Clinical and demographic metadata were provided uncurated, with the amount varying by source and participant.

This clone was seen only a few times. This clone's antigen is unknown. Base qualities are missing; no much larger clone stands one base away. TCRbeta CDR3 regions were amplified from genomic DNA by means of the immunoSEQ Assay, a bias-controlled multiplex PCR. The published analysis was carried out like this. Nucleated cell counts per sample were estimated from amplification of reference gene primers within the assay. Sequence reads were collapsed and filtered to measure the absolute abundance of every unique TCRbeta CDR3 rearrangement. For each sample, productive Simpson clonality was calculated as the square root of Simpson's diversity index across productive rearrangements. TCRdb obtained this table from immuneACCESS and retained in-frame rearrangements with V and J assigned. These tables miss some clones; where compared with another copy, unresolved V genes account for less than half of the shortfall, and the remainder is unexplained. V and J calls and clone size are as listed in that table; D and trimming were resolved from the DNA. This sample is represented by around 110,000 clones; roughly 85% of them were singletons. The top ten hold more than 4% of the sample.

Germline trimming: 3 bases from V, 2 bases from J; junction bases outside gene matches: 2. The germline V gene (reference sequence) yields LGHDT for CDR1 and YNNKEL for CDR2. The CDR3 sequence holds 14 residues, the cysteine and phenylalanine included. Of all the DNA, just the CDR3 is kept, 42 bases in frame from base 1. The collaborating institutions used their own protocols to collect whole blood in K2EDTA tubes. For TCRbeta analysis, collaborators shipped samples in one of three forms: frozen whole blood, isolated PBMCs, or DNA extracted from either of those sample types. This TCR was recovered from a middle-aged man with acute or convalescent COVID-19. What was sequenced was peripheral blood. The V and J genes are TRBV3-1 (or the pseudogene TRBV3-2) and TRBJ1-2; TRBD1 lines up with 8 middle nucleotides. Here is the DNA: TGTGCCAGCAGCCAGGGACAGGCGAACTATGGCTACACCTTC. It is translated as CASSQGQANYGYTF.